This T cell receptor beta chain was sequenced during a study of blood T cells in healthy people across ages. Study-wide results and limits: Age showed a roughly linear inverse relationship with TCR beta diversity per million T cells.

Only a few counts were recorded for this clonotype. What it recognizes is unknown. It was about 9.4 milliliters of peripheral blood that were drawn from each donor. Researchers report isolating at least 7 million PBMCs per sample. A second PCR of roughly 7 to 11 cycles used a sample-barcoded 5' primer and a J-beta primer mix. CDR3-containing paired-end reads numbered at least 3 million in each sample. One entry per CDR3 protein results from TCRdb running MiXCR on the 5' RACE reads. The profile covers about 760,000 distinct CDR3 sequences, with approximately 25% appearing a single time and 9.4% taken by the ten largest. V was pared by 5 bases and J by 10 bases, with 15 bases between. This CDR3 has 12 amino acids. The V gene's germline CDR1 is SGHDT and CDR2 YYEEEE. This same sample was also part of a study on T cells of mothers and their children.

The chain combines TRBV5-6 with TRBJ2-5; unclear D gene. This TCR derives from a boy aged 5-17 years in good health. Sequencing input: blood. The CDR3 region has the DNA TGTGCCAGCAGTTACCTCGGTAGAGACCAGTACTTC. Protein product: CASSYLGRDQYF.